These 18 T cell receptor beta chains share one sample of origin, sequenced in a study of early T cells in non-severe SARS-CoV-2 infection. Using its own MiXCR run on the 5' RACE reads, TCRdb lists one record per CDR3 protein. Here the sample spans about 90,000 distinct CDR3 sequences, over 9.5% being singletons. The material was whole blood, obtained at baseline. These receptor sequences come from an adult who was a healthcare worker with PCR-confirmed SARS-CoV-2 infection or an uninfected control (not recorded which).

A few counts support this clonotype. This chain connects TRBV7-9 to TRBJ1-1; 7 bases match TRBD1. CDR3 size: 16 residues. Trimming at V came to 4 bases and at J to 0 bases, leaving 8 bases not matched to a gene. The germline V gene encodes CDR1 SEHNR and CDR2 FQNEAQ (reference sequence). CDR3 sequence reads: CASSSRDSPMNTEAFF. Written as DNA, the CDR3 is TGTGCCAGCAGCTCCCGGGACAGCCCCATGAACACTGAAGCTTTCTTT.

There are a few counts of this clonotype. This sequence joins TRBV12-3 or TRBV12-4 and TRBJ1-2; D is perhaps TRBD1 (5 bases). This CDR3 has 16 amino acids. Trimming left V 6 bases short and J 5 bases short, with 22 bases between. The CDR3 sequence is CASSPDWGKGEYGYTF. The DNA of the CDR3 is TGTGCCAGCAGCCCTGATTGGGGGAAAGGGGAATATGGCTACACCTTC.

CDR3 in DNA: TGCAGTGCTAGACGACCGATGTTAACTCCTGAAGCTTTCTTT. It is translated as CSARRPMLTPEAFF. J is TRBJ1-1 and V is TRBV20-1; D unclear. Trimming removed 2 bases from V and 6 bases from J, with 16 bases in between. Germline V CDR1 and CDR2: DFQATT, SNEGSKA (reference sequence). This CDR3 has 14 amino acids.

Written as DNA, the CDR3 is TGCAGTGCTAGAGAGCCCGGGGGGGCCTCCGGGGAGCTGTTTTTT. This gives the protein CSAREPGGASGELFF. The chain uses TRBV20-1 and TRBJ2-2; 8 bases match TRBD2. From germline, CDR1 is DFQATT and CDR2 SNEGSKA (reference sequence). The CDR3 loop spans 15 amino acids. J gave up 6 bases and V 0 bases, and 6 bases lay outside the gene matches.

This clonotype was observed many times. The V and J genes are TRBV29-1 and TRBJ2-1, with 7 positions matching TRBD2. The trim removed 1 base at V and 2 bases at J, leaving 2 bases unmatched. Germline V CDR1 and CDR2: SQVTM, ANQGSEA. CDR3 length: 14 amino acids. In DNA, the CDR3 is TGCAGCGTTGAAGGCGGGGGTACCTACAATGAGCAGTTCTTC. It codes for CSVEGGGTYNEQFF.

This clonotype was recorded once. This sequence joins TRBV11-2 and TRBJ2-1; TRBD1 matches at 9 bases. CDR3 size: 15 residues. J lost 5 bases, V lost 5 bases, and 7 bases had no gene match. In germline, CDR1 is SGHAT, CDR2 FQNNGV. The CDR3 here is CASSLGDRVNNEQFF. CDR3 in DNA: TGTGCCAGCAGCCTCGGGGACAGGGTCAACAATGAGCAGTTCTTC.

The table lists this clonotype with a few counts. The V and J genes are TRBV18 and TRBJ2-1; perhaps TRBD2 as D (6 bases). The CDR3 totals 14 residues. Germline CDR1 and CDR2: KGHSH and LQKENI. Trimming took 4 bases from V and 5 from J, leaving 12 bases between them. CDR3 in amino acids: CASSQSLADNEQFF. The CDR3 nucleotides are TGTGCCAGCTCACAGTCACTAGCCGACAATGAGCAGTTCTTC.

The table lists this clonotype with a few counts. This rearrangement joins TRBV7-3 to TRBJ2-3; D is possibly TRBD2 (6 bases). The germline CDR1 and CDR2 sequences are SGHTA and FQGTGA. This CDR3 is built from 15 residues. V lost 3 bases and J 0 bases, leaving 10 bases between the germline ends. The CDR3 bases are TGTGCCAGCAGCTTGGGGAGGACTAGCACAGATACGCAGTATTTT. Amino acid sequence: CASSLGRTSTDTQYF.

This chain links TRBV28 with TRBJ2-5; D unclear. The ends were cut back, 8 bases at V and 5 bases at J, with 12 bases in the middle. CDR1 and CDR2 from the germline V gene are MDHEN and SYDVKM. CDR3 length: 12 residues. CDR3 DNA sequence: TGTGCCAGCGGGAATATCGCCGAGACCCAGTACTTC. Residues: CASGNIAETQYF.

This clonotype was detected a few times. The rearrangement links TRBV5-1 to TRBJ2-2, with 7 bases identical to TRBD1. CDR1 and CDR2 (germline): SGHRS, YFSETQ. The CDR3 is made up of 16 amino acids. V shed 6 bases and J 3 bases; nucleotides not matched to a gene: 11. The CDR3 coding sequence is TGCGCCAGCACCGCGGACAGGCGAACAGACACCGGGGAGCTGTTTTTT. Translation gives CASTADRRTDTGELFF.

The chain is built from TRBV12-3 or TRBV12-4 and TRBJ2-7; 14 nucleotides agree with TRBD2. V gave up 5 bases and J gave up 0 bases; unmatched junction bases: 6. This CDR3 contains 17 residues. The CDR3 spells CASSPGLAGALSYEQYF. CDR3 DNA: TGTGCCAGCAGTCCGGGACTAGCGGGAGCCCTCTCCTACGAGCAGTACTTC.

This clonotype was observed a few times. The rearrangement links TRBV2 to TRBJ1-4, with D uncertain. There are 15 residues in the CDR3. Trimming took 7 bases from V and 3 from J, leaving 15 bases between them. Germline V lookup: CDR1 SNHLY, CDR2 FYNNEI. The DNA of the CDR3 is TGTGCCAGCATCCCCACCACGAGGGCTAATGAAAAACTGTTTTTT. Translation gives CASIPTTRANEKLFF. The whole variable domain, remainder taken from reference TRBV2 and TRBJ1-4, is EPEVTQTPSHQVTQMGQEVILRCVPISNHLYFYWYRQILGQKVEFLVSFYNNEISEKSEIFDDQFSVERPDGSNFTLKIRSTKLEDSAMYFCASIPTTRANEKLFFGSGTQLSVL.

The DNA of the CDR3 is TGCAGTGCTAGAGATCTCCTTAGCGGGAGGAGTGAGCAGTACTTC. Its translation is CSARDLLSGRSEQYF. This chain connects TRBV20-1 to TRBJ2-7, with 10 nucleotides matching TRBD2. The V and J ends lost 0 bases and 7 bases, in that order; junction bases with no gene match: 9. CDR1 DFQATT and CDR2 SNEGSKA come from the germline V gene (reference sequence). The CDR3 has 15 residues.

The chain uses TRBV3-1 and TRBJ2-1; D unclear. V dropped 3 bases and J dropped 6 bases, with 9 bases sitting between them. Germline V gives CDR1 LGHDT, CDR2 YNNKEL (reference sequence). The CDR3 runs 13 residues. The CDR3 sequence is CASSHSHPNEQFF. Here the CDR3 DNA reads TGTGCCAGCAGCCATTCCCACCCCAATGAGCAGTTCTTC.

The rearrangement joins TRBV6-1 to TRBJ2-3, with D unresolved. This CDR3 has 13 amino acids. From germline, CDR1 is MNHNS and CDR2 SASEGT. V dropped 2 bases and J dropped 8 bases, with 11 bases sitting between them. In DNA form, the CDR3 reads TGTGCCAGCAGTGAATTGGAGCTGGGTACGCAGTATTTT. Encoded protein: CASSELELGTQYF.

This clonotype was detected a few times. The CDR3 DNA reads TGTGCCAGCAGCGTAAGCGGCTATGGCTACACCTTC. Residues: CASSVSGYGYTF. The J gene is TRBJ1-2, the V gene TRBV9; D remains ambiguous. Germline V gene data show CDR1 as SGDLS and CDR2 as YYNGEE. Trimming pared 1 base from V and 4 bases from J, leaving 5 bases between. The CDR3 loop spans 12 amino acids.

This clonotype was counted a few times. J is TRBJ2-1 and V is TRBV11-2; TRBD2 is a possible D gene (6 bases). Germline CDR1 reads SGHAT; CDR2 reads FQNNGV. The ends were cut back, 5 bases at V and 0 bases at J, with 11 bases in the middle. CDR3 length equals 15 residues. The DNA for the CDR3 is TGTGCCAGCAGCCTAGCGTCTAGCTCCTACAATGAGCAGTTCTTC. Translated, it gives CASSLASSSYNEQFF.

The rearrangement links TRBV29-1 to TRBJ2-7; 11 nucleotides line up with TRBD1. Germline CDR1 is SQVTM and CDR2 is ANQGSEA. The CDR3 length is 15 residues. The ends lost 5 bases at V and 0 bases at J; junction bases unmatched: 6. The CDR3 is CSVWTGGFGSYEQYF. The CDR3 DNA follows: TGCAGCGTTTGGACAGGGGGCTTCGGCTCCTACGAGCAGTACTTC.